This T cell receptor beta chain was identified during a study of cytomegalovirus exposure and HLA in healthy donors. General study points: Apart from CMV serostatus, no immune exposure information was available. In a later analysis, a missense DCLRE1C variant was linked to TCR beta V- and J-gene trimming.

This clone occurred once. The antigen is undetermined. Amplification used 60 Vbeta primers and 13 Jbeta primers. This table comes from immunoSEQ multiplex PCR, and its TCRdb copy is limited to in-frame clones, with some not included. This table holds about 120,000 clones, about four fifths found once. After removal of 3 bases from V and 3 bases from J, the junction contained 7 bases not matched to a gene. This CDR3 contains 15 residues. CDR1 is SGHNT, CDR2 YYREEE, per germline (reference sequence). This chain links TRBV5-4 with TRBJ1-2, with TRBD1 identical over 8 bases. The sample taken for sequencing was PBMCs. This TCR came from a woman younger than 35 in good health and CMV-seronegative. CDR3 nucleotides: TGTGCCAGCAGCTATACGGACAGGGACCACTATGGCTACACCTTC. Its protein product is CASSYTDRDHYGYTF.